This record looks at one TCR beta chain sequence and its context. Which antigen it targets is not known. Per-nucleotide qualities are absent, and no much larger clonotype sits a single base away. The CDR3, cysteine through phenylalanine, is 11 amino acids long. Solely the CDR3 DNA is kept, with 33 bases framed from the first base. V is clipped by 9 bases and J by 4 bases, and the sequence between their germline boundaries is 10 bases long. This specimen comes from a study of T-cell reconstitution after alpha-beta-depleted transplantation in children (dated by TCRdb to 2016 to 2018). Background for the entire study: Using TCR repertoire profiling, the study followed T-cell immune reconstitution in a quantitative way in children after TCRalphabeta/CD19-depleted allogeneic hematopoietic cell transplantation.

Libraries came from PCR. Instrument used: Illumina HiSeq 2500. TCR library preparation used molecular barcoding, with unique molecular identifiers applied to normalize quantification of the TCRbeta repertoire. TCRdb reworked the public reads: Q25 trimming with fastp, MiXCR clone assembly, productive beta chains retained. When rows share a CDR3 protein, they turn into one entry using the most common DNA and genes. This sample has about 400,000 distinct CDR3 sequences in its table, and about 20% of those were observed once. The ten biggest clones cover about 3.8% of the sample. The material was PBMCs from the stem cell graft donor, obtained from the stem cell graft. Here the chain combines TRBV12-3 or TRBV12-4 and TRBJ2-7; the D match is possibly TRBD1 or TRBD2, with 5 bases aligned in each. The sequence derives from a human donor who donated a stem cell graft to a child with acute myeloid leukemia. The nucleotide sequence is TGTGCCAGTGGGACGGAGTACGAGCAGTACTTC. The translation is CASGTEYEQYF.